The 17 T cell receptor beta chains presented below share a single source sample, sequenced in a study of shared clonotypes between healthy human individuals. Some clones are missing from TCRdb's copy, which holds only in-frame ones; the method was immunoSEQ multiplex PCR. The table includes roughly 2.2 million clones, 93% detected once. Sequencing was carried out using naive CD4+ T cells from PBMCs. Subset here: CD45RA+ positively selected. The source of these receptors is a man younger than 35 in good health. Some clones in this sample may be carry-over from other donors' samples.

This clone was counted once. This rearrangement joins TRBV28 to TRBJ2-7; D tentatively reads TRBD1 or TRBD2 (5 bases each). This CDR3 is built from 15 residues. Trimming pared 6 bases from V and 9 bases from J, leaving 24 bases between. Germline V lookup: CDR1 MDHEN, CDR2 SYDVKM. CDR3 amino acids: CASSISTQGVKAQYF. CDR3 in DNA: TGTGCCAGCAGCATCTCCACCCAGGGAGTGAAGGCGCAGTACTTC.

This rearrangement joins TRBV6-5 to TRBJ1-1; the D is unclear. Trimming pared 4 bases from V and 0 bases from J, leaving 12 bases between. The CDR3 loop spans 15 amino acids. Germline CDR1 is MNHEY and CDR2 is SVGAGI. The CDR3 DNA reads as TGTGCCAGCAGTTCCCCTTTACAGCTGAACACTGAAGCTTTCTTT. This sequence encodes CASSSPLQLNTEAFF.

Concerning this clone: Other DNA sequences in the same sample also yield this CDR3. The chain has TRBV28 and TRBJ2-7, with no clear D. The ends were cut back, 7 bases at V and 3 bases at J, with 13 bases in the middle. Germline V gene lookup returns CDR1 MDHEN and CDR2 SYDVKM. The CDR3 is 13 residues long. The CDR3, as DNA: TGTGCCAGCACCCCAGGCGCCAGCTACGAGCAGTACTTC. This translates into CASTPGASYEQYF. The full variable domain, completed using reference TRBV28 and TRBJ2-7, is DVKVTQSSRYLVKRTGEKVFLECVQDMDHENMFWYRQDPGLGLRLIYFSYDVKMKEKGDIPEGYSVSREKKERFSLILESASTNQTSMYLCASTPGASYEQYFGPGTRLTVT.

The V gene is TRBV30, the J gene TRBJ1-2; 8 nucleotides line up with TRBD1. Unmatched junction bases numbered 14, after V lost 4 bases and J lost 7 bases. Germline V gene lookup returns CDR1 GTSNPN and CDR2 SVGIG (reference sequence). This CDR3 is 15 amino acids long. CDR3 in DNA: TGTGCCTGGACCAGAATTGGGACAGGCTATTCTGGCTACACCTTC. Translation: CAWTRIGTGYSGYTF.

The rearrangement links TRBV28 to TRBJ1-3, with D maybe TRBD1 (5 bases). Trimming cost V 7 bases and J 2 bases, with 15 bases left between them. Per germline, CDR1 MDHEN and CDR2 SYDVKM. This CDR3 contains 15 residues. CDR3 sequence reads: CASNPRLGAGNTIYF. DNA for the CDR3: TGTGCCAGCAACCCGCGCTTGGGGGCTGGAAACACCATATATTTT.

The chain has TRBV14 and TRBJ2-5; D tentatively fits TRBD1 or TRBD2 (6 bases each). The CDR3 sequence is 13 residues long. Germline V gene data show CDR1 as SGHDN and CDR2 as FVKESK. Trimming took off 7 bases at V and 5 bases at J, with 14 bases between the two ends. CDR3 nucleotides: TGTGCCAGCATTGATTGGGGGGCCGAGACCCAGTACTTC. This sequence encodes CASIDWGAETQYF.

The chain joins TRBV28 to TRBJ2-1; D may be TRBD1 (6 bases). The V gene lost 8 bases and the J gene lost 1 base, with 15 bases spanning the gap. Germline CDR1 is MDHEN and CDR2 is SYDVKM. The CDR3 is 15 amino acids. The CDR3 loop reads CASVRADRSYNEQFF. The CDR3, as DNA: TGTGCCAGCGTCAGGGCCGACAGGTCCTACAATGAGCAGTTCTTC.

This clone has only a few counts. The rearrangement links TRBV7-3 to TRBJ1-4; no reliable D call. The CDR3 extends over 14 amino acids. V was pared by 3 bases and J by 4 bases, with 9 bases between. Germline V CDR1 and CDR2: SGHTA, FQGTGA. The CDR3 coding sequence is TGTGCCAGCAGCTTTGCTCCCGGTAATGAAAAACTGTTTTTT. Protein product: CASSFAPGNEKLFF.

V and J are TRBV29-1 and TRBJ2-3; D is perhaps TRBD2 (5 bases). The CDR3 has 15 amino acids. CDR1 is SQVTM and CDR2 is ANQGSEA in the germline V gene. V lost 7 bases, J lost 4 bases, and 21 bases lay in between. The CDR3 coding sequence is TGCAGCGGATGGGGTGCGGGCTCAGGCGCAGATACGCAGTATTTT. Translation gives CSGWGAGSGADTQYF.

The rearrangement uses TRBV6-1 and TRBJ2-7, with 8 bases matching TRBD2. Germline CDR1 and CDR2: MNHNS and SASEGT. The CDR3 runs to 14 residues. J gave up 3 bases and V 5 bases, and 6 bases lay outside the gene matches. The CDR3: CASSPSGSVYEQYF. The CDR3 DNA reads TGTGCCAGCAGTCCAAGCGGGAGCGTCTACGAGCAGTACTTC.

The rearrangement links TRBV5-1 to TRBJ2-2, with D perhaps TRBD1 or TRBD2 (5 bases each). Germline CDR1 and CDR2: SGHRS and YFSETQ. The V end lost 5 bases, the J end lost 4 bases, and 18 bases lay between the germline ends. The CDR3 loop spans 16 amino acids. CDR3 bases: TGCGCCAGCAGGCCACGGGACGGGGATAGCACCGGGGAGCTGTTTTTT. Translation gives CASRPRDGDSTGELFF.

This chain uses TRBV2 with TRBJ2-1; D gene ambiguous. The CDR3 consists of 11 residues. Germline V gene data show CDR1 as SNHLY and CDR2 as FYNNEI. The V end lost 6 bases, the J end lost 7 bases, and 7 bases lay between the germline ends. CDR3 DNA sequence: TGTGCCAGCAGCCCTTTTAATGAGCAGTTCTTC. This translates into CASSPFNEQFF.

V gene TRBV19 combines with J gene TRBJ2-1, with unresolved D. The CDR3 runs to 15 residues. V lost 3 bases to trimming and J lost 4 bases, with 13 bases between them. CDR1 is LNHDA and CDR2 is SQIVND in the germline V gene (reference sequence). The CDR3 region has the DNA TGTGCCAGTAGTATCAGGCGGTCAGTTTACAATGAGCAGTTCTTC. Translated: CASSIRRSVYNEQFF. The full variable domain, completed using reference TRBV19 and TRBJ2-1, is DGGITQSPKYLFRKEGQNVTLSCEQNLNHDAMYWYRQDPGQGLRLIYYSQIVNDFQKGDIAEGYSVSREKKESFPLTVTSAQKNPTAFYLCASSIRRSVYNEQFFGPGTRLTVL.

This clone was counted a single time. This chain connects TRBV5-3 to TRBJ1-2; D might be TRBD1 (6 bases). TRBV5-3 is reported as an ORF; its role is uncertain. This CDR3 contains 17 residues. Trimming took 4 bases from V and 1 from J, leaving 20 bases between them. The CDR3 sequence: CARSPPRNRDINYGYTF. CDR3 DNA sequence: TGTGCCAGAAGCCCTCCACGGAACCGGGACATTAACTATGGCTACACCTTC.

In DNA, the CDR3 is TGCGCCAGCGGAACAGGGGGTGGTTTGTCTGAAGCTTTCTTT. Encoded protein: CASGTGGGLSEAFF. The chain recombines TRBV5-1 with TRBJ1-1; the match to TRBD1 covers 8 bases. The CDR3 contains 14 residues. The germline CDR1 and CDR2 sequences are SGHRS and YFSETQ. The junction had 11 bases not matched to a gene; V was cut back by 7 bases and J by 6 bases.

Details on this clone: Other nucleotide sequences from this sample produce the same CDR3. This chain links TRBV5-1 with TRBJ1-2; D possibly corresponds to TRBD1 (5 bases). Germline values: CDR1 SGHRS, CDR2 YFSETQ. The CDR3 has 13 amino acids. Trimming stripped 4 bases from V and 3 bases from J, with 10 bases between. Here the CDR3 DNA reads TGCGCCAGCAGCCTTTCGGGGGACTATGGCTACACCTTC. Translated: CASSLSGDYGYTF.

This chain links TRBV28 with TRBJ2-7; possibly TRBD2 for D (6 bases). Germline lookup yields CDR1 MDHEN and CDR2 SYDVKM. CDR3 length: 15 amino acids. Trimming stripped 5 bases from V and 5 bases from J, with 19 bases between. CDR3 sequence: CASSPPGSGGNEQYF. CDR3 sequence (DNA): TGTGCCAGCAGTCCCCCAGGGAGTGGGGGGAACGAGCAGTACTTC.